This T cell receptor beta chain was sequenced in a study of shared clonotypes between healthy human individuals. Per germline, CDR1 SNHLY and CDR2 FYNNEI. V was clipped by 2 bases and J by 4 bases; unmatched bases: 10. The CDR3 extends over 17 amino acids. CD45RO-negative, CCR7-selected cells formed the naive CD8 fraction, which excluded terminally differentiated effector memory CD45RA+ cells. Only in-frame clones appear in the TCRdb table, and some are missing; sequencing was by immunoSEQ multiplex PCR. The sample lists 450,000 to 700,000 clones, around 95% occurring once. This rearrangement joins TRBV2 to TRBJ2-7, with 11 bases lining up with TRBD2. The TCR was taken from a woman aged 30 to 39 in good health. The sample comprised naive CD8+ T cells sorted from blood. CDR3 DNA: TGTGCCAGCAGTGAATCACTAGCGGGAGAATCTGGGTACGAGCAGTACTTC. Encoded protein: CASSESLAGESGYEQYF.